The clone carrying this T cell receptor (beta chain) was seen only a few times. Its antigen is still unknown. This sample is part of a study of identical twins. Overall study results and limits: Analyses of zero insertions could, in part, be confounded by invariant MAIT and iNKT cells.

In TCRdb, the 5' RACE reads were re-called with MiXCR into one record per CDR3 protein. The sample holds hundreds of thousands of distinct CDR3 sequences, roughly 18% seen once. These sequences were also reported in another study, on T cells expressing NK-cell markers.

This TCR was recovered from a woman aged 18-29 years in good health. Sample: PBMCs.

The CDR3 DNA reads as TGTGCCAGCAGCCGACTAGCGGAAGAAGAGACCCAGTACTTC. This codes for CASSRLAEEETQYF. The rearrangement links TRBV12-3 or TRBV12-4 to TRBJ2-5; 9 nucleotides align to TRBD2. V trimming: 6 bases; J trimming: 3 bases; junction bases outside the gene matches: 5. The CDR3 covers 14 residues.